This T cell receptor (beta chain) comes out of a study of blood T cell repertoires in COVID-19. The overall study: Italy, Spain and the United States were the sources of the convalescent and acute COVID-19 samples.

Participants were aged roughly 18 to 90 years from approximately 24 US areas. Self-reported history from a screening survey and questionnaire set each donor's cohort. Recovered participants had two consecutive negative NP/OP PCR tests, healthcare professional clearance, or symptom resolution. Only in-frame clones appear in the TCRdb table, and some are missing; sequencing was by immunoSEQ multiplex PCR. The repertoire includes hundreds of thousands of clones, approximately 90% of them detected once, and 7% to 10% sits in the top ten. This CDR3 is 13 amino acids long. Germline CDR1 reads SNHLY; CDR2 reads FYNNEI. V was pared by 10 bases and J by 5 bases, with 17 bases between.

J is TRBJ1-1 and V is TRBV2, with D maybe TRBD1 (6 bases). Sequencing was carried out using PBMCs or T cells enriched from blood (not recorded which). The TCR originated in a woman in her sixties or seventies who had recovered from COVID-19. The CDR3 region is CATIIRGLTEAFF. DNA for the CDR3: TGTGCCACCATTATTAGGGGGTTGACTGAAGCTTTCTTT.